The 30 T cell receptor beta chains below all came from one sample that was sequenced in a study of blood T cell repertoires in COVID-19. Sequenced by immunoSEQ multiplex PCR; TCRdb stores in-frame clones only, minus some. The sample lists about 290,000 clones; 89% were seen once. The specimen sequenced was peripheral blood. These receptors were obtained from a woman between 25 and 40 years old with COVID-19, enrolled during active disease.

The chain has TRBV5-1 and TRBJ2-3; TRBD2 matches 7 bases. Germline V gene data show CDR1 as SGHRS and CDR2 as YFSETQ. V shed 0 bases, J shed 6 bases, and the junction held 7 bases outside the gene matches. CDR3 length equals 15 residues. The CDR3 sequence: CASSLGVGGNDTQYF. CDR3 nucleotides: TGCGCCAGCAGCTTGGGGGTCGGGGGGAACGATACGCAGTATTTT.

This chain uses TRBV2 with TRBJ2-5; a possible D gene is TRBD2 (6 bases). The CDR3 runs to 14 residues. From germline, CDR1 is SNHLY and CDR2 FYNNEI. The ends were cut back, 6 bases at V and 5 bases at J, with 16 bases in the middle. DNA of the CDR3: TGTGCCAGCAGACGGCGGGGCCCGGGGGAGACCCAGTACTTC. Encoded protein: CASRRRGPGETQYF.

This clone came up many times. The chain links TRBV6-6 to TRBJ1-6, with D tentatively TRBD1 (5 bases). Trimming removed 6 bases at V and 2 bases at J, with 11 bases between. CDR3 length: 15 amino acids. CDR1 is MNHNY, CDR2 SVGAGI, per germline (reference sequence). The CDR3 sequence: CASRGPLPYNSPLHF. The CDR3 DNA is TGTGCCAGCAGGGGGCCTCTCCCCTATAATTCACCCCTCCACTTT.

V and J are TRBV2 and TRBJ1-1; D is perhaps TRBD1 (5 bases). Germline V lookup: CDR1 SNHLY, CDR2 FYNNEI. V dropped 6 bases and J dropped 7 bases, with 15 bases sitting between them. This CDR3 region has 13 residues. This CDR3 is CASRPPGGYEAFF. The CDR3 DNA follows: TGTGCCAGCAGGCCCCCCGGGGGGTATGAAGCTTTCTTT.

This clone was seen a few times. The chain uses TRBV5-1 and TRBJ1-6; maybe TRBD1 (6 bases). Trimming shortened V by 0 bases and J by 5 bases, and 12 bases separated the two germline ends. Germline V gives CDR1 SGHRS, CDR2 YFSETQ. This CDR3 is built from 16 residues. The CDR3 sequence is CASSLDRQDNNSPLHF. CDR3 nucleotides: TGCGCCAGCAGCTTGGATCGACAGGATAATAATTCACCCCTCCACTTT.

This chain joins TRBV7-8 and TRBJ1-2; 8 nucleotides match TRBD1. V shed 4 bases and J 6 bases; nucleotides not matched to a gene: 1. The CDR3 has 12 amino acids. Germline V lookup: CDR1 SGHVS, CDR2 FQNEAQ. The DNA for the CDR3 is TGTGCCAGCAGCTCGACAGGGGATGGCTACACCTTC. As protein: CASSSTGDGYTF.

The V gene is TRBV7-8, the J gene TRBJ2-7; 8 bases are a match to TRBD1. V lost 1 base, J lost 3 bases, and 11 bases stayed unmatched. The CDR3 is 17 residues long. The germline CDR1 and CDR2 sequences are SGHVS and FQNEAQ. This CDR3 is CASSLVGGQGVYYEQYF. Written as DNA, the CDR3 is TGTGCCAGCAGCTTAGTAGGAGGACAGGGAGTATACTACGAGCAGTACTTC.

The chain couples TRBV4-1 to TRBJ2-7; TRBD1 matches 8 bases. CDR1 MGHRA and CDR2 YSYEKL come from the germline V gene. The ends lost 0 bases at V and 6 bases at J; junction bases unmatched: 4. This CDR3 spans 14 amino acids. CDR3 protein: CASSQDRGQGEQYF. In nucleotides, the CDR3 is TGCGCCAGCAGCCAAGACAGGGGGCAAGGCGAGCAGTACTTC.

The V and J genes are TRBV19 and TRBJ1-1; 7 bases are shared with TRBD1. Germline V gene sequence: CDR1 LNHDA, CDR2 SQIVND (reference sequence). CDR3 size: 12 residues. V was clipped by 6 bases and J by 6 bases; unmatched bases: 4. The DNA of the CDR3 is TGTGCCAGTAGGTCCCAGGGGGCTGAAGCTTTCTTT. Translating gives CASRSQGAEAFF.

The chain employs TRBV7-8 and TRBJ1-2; D call uncertain. V was shortened by 1 base and J by 3 bases, with 12 bases between the two germline ends. Germline V gene data show CDR1 as SGHVS and CDR2 as FQNEAQ. This CDR3 has 15 amino acids. CDR3 sequence reads: CASSLERPEYYGYTF. Here the CDR3 DNA reads TGTGCCAGCAGCTTAGAGCGGCCAGAGTACTATGGCTACACCTTC.

This clone came up once. The V and J genes are TRBV18 and TRBJ1-1; 7 positions match TRBD1. In germline, CDR1 is KGHSH, CDR2 LQKENI. The CDR3 has 13 amino acids. Trimming took 10 bases from V and 1 from J; bases not matched to a gene: 6. The chain's CDR3 is CATTGQPNTEAFF. CDR3 nucleotides: TGTGCCACCACGGGACAGCCGAACACTGAAGCTTTCTTT.

The CDR3 region has the DNA TGTGCCAGCAGCCATTCCGCGGGGACGGATTTACACTTT. This translates into CASSHSAGTDLHF. The genes are TRBV14 and TRBJ1-6, with a possible D match to TRBD1 (5 bases). Looked up from germline, CDR1 is SGHDN and CDR2 is FVKESK. This CDR3 has 13 residues. Trimming took off 3 bases at V and 19 bases at J, with 19 bases between the two ends.

The chain recombines TRBV19 with TRBJ1-5, with no clear D. V lost 4 bases and J lost 9, with 19 bases in between. Germline V gene data show CDR1 as LNHDA and CDR2 as SQIVND (reference sequence). This CDR3 spans 15 amino acids. CDR3 residues: CASSNSPGVGRPQHF. For the CDR3, the DNA is TGTGCCAGTAGTAACTCTCCGGGCGTCGGGAGGCCCCAGCATTTT.

The rearrangement uses TRBV18 and TRBJ1-2, with a possible D match to TRBD1 (5 bases). Germline-derived CDR1 and CDR2 are KGHSH and LQKENI. The CDR3 spans 12 residues. Trimming stripped 4 bases from V and 8 bases from J, with 11 bases between. CDR3 sequence reads: CASSRDRQGYTF. The CDR3, as DNA: TGTGCCAGCTCACGAGATCGACAGGGCTACACCTTC.

DNA for the CDR3: TGTGCCAGCAGCTTTTTTCCTAGAGATAACGGGGAGCTGTTTTTT. Translated: CASSFFPRDNGELFF. The rearrangement links TRBV11-2 to TRBJ2-2, with D unresolved. Trimming stripped 3 bases from V and 7 bases from J, with 15 bases between. CDR1 and CDR2 from the germline V gene are SGHAT and FQNNGV. The CDR3 consists of 15 residues.

This chain connects TRBV24-1 to TRBJ2-2; 8 bases align to TRBD2. This CDR3 contains 14 residues. Germline V gene lookup returns CDR1 KGHDR and CDR2 SFDVKD. The V segment lost 6 bases and the J segment 4 bases; nucleotides outside the gene matches: 3. The CDR3 coding sequence is TGTGCCACCAGTCGGGGGGGAAGCACCGGGGAGCTGTTTTTT. Amino acid sequence: CATSRGGSTGELFF.

This chain joins TRBV7-8 and TRBJ2-7, with D possibly being TRBD1 (6 bases). CDR3 size: 13 residues. Trimming cost V 5 bases and J 3 bases, with 11 bases left between them. Looked up from germline, CDR1 is SGHVS and CDR2 is FQNEAQ. The CDR3 coding sequence is TGTGCCAGCAGCCACAGGGACAACTACGAGCAGTACTTC. Its translation is CASSHRDNYEQYF.

The V and J genes are TRBV5-4 and TRBJ2-2; 10 positions agree with TRBD1. The CDR3 is 15 amino acids. Trimming cost V 4 bases and J 3 bases; bases outside gene matches: 3. Germline lookup yields CDR1 SGHNT and CDR2 YYREEE (reference sequence). CDR3 sequence (DNA): TGTGCCAGCAGCCCGGGACAGGGGCACACCGGGGAGCTGTTTTTT. Its protein product is CASSPGQGHTGELFF.

The genes are TRBV27 and TRBJ1-1, with a possible D match to TRBD1 (5 bases). The CDR3 loop spans 16 amino acids. In germline, CDR1 is MNHEY, CDR2 SMNVEV (reference sequence). V dropped 4 bases and J dropped 1 base, with 16 bases sitting between them. DNA for the CDR3: TGTGCCAGCAGTTCCATTCCTCAGCAGGGGAACACTGAAGCTTTCTTT. Its protein is CASSSIPQQGNTEAFF.

The chain recombines TRBV28 with TRBJ1-3, with D unclear. The V end was cut by 8 bases, the J end by 1 base, with 12 bases between. Germline values: CDR1 MDHEN, CDR2 SYDVKM. This CDR3 has 14 residues. This CDR3 reads CASCWGESGNTIYF. CDR3 nucleotides: TGTGCCAGCTGCTGGGGAGAGTCTGGAAACACCATATATTTT.

V and J are TRBV5-4 and TRBJ2-7, with D perhaps matching TRBD2 (5 bases). Germline lookup yields CDR1 SGHNT and CDR2 YYREEE (reference sequence). Trimming pared 1 base from V and 6 bases from J, leaving 14 bases between. The CDR3 is 14 residues long. The CDR3 coding sequence is TGTGCCAGCAGCTTGTCTCGAGGGATGGGCGAGCAGTACTTC. Translating gives CASSLSRGMGEQYF.

This sequence joins TRBV7-9 and TRBJ1-1, with D perhaps matching TRBD1 (6 bases). There are 14 residues in the CDR3. CDR1 SEHNR and CDR2 FQNEAQ come from the germline V gene (reference sequence). V lost 6 bases and J lost 5, with 16 bases in between. The CDR3 DNA reads TGTGCCAGCAGAACGACAACAGGGATTACTGAAGCTTTCTTT. Protein sequence: CASRTTTGITEAFF.

The table lists this clone with a count of one. The genes are TRBV18 and TRBJ1-5; 7 bases map to TRBD1. Looked up from germline, CDR1 is KGHSH and CDR2 is LQKENI. The ends lost 4 bases at V and 3 bases at J; junction bases unmatched: 15. The CDR3 runs to 18 residues. CDR3 in amino acids: CASSQTPGQTPSNQPQHF. CDR3 DNA: TGTGCCAGCTCACAGACTCCGGGACAGACCCCTTCCAATCAGCCCCAGCATTTT.

The rearrangement uses TRBV13 and TRBJ2-5, with D uncertain. CDR1 is PRHDT, CDR2 FYEKMQ, per germline (reference sequence). V was cut by 5 bases and J by 4 bases, with 8 bases left in between. The CDR3 sequence is 12 residues long. CDR3 residues: CASSPLRETQYF. The CDR3, as DNA: TGTGCCAGCAGCCCCCTCCGAGAGACCCAGTACTTC.

The chain uses TRBV6-1 and TRBJ1-3; the D is unclear. Trimming took off 2 bases at V and 0 bases at J, with 11 bases between the two ends. This CDR3 has 16 amino acids. CDR1 MNHNS and CDR2 SASEGT come from the germline V gene. Written as DNA, the CDR3 is TGTGCCAGCAGTGAAAGAGGATTTAGCTCTGGAAACACCATATATTTT. Protein product: CASSERGFSSGNTIYF.

V is TRBV5-1 and J is TRBJ2-1, with 7 bases that match TRBD2. After removal of 4 bases from V and 4 bases from J, the junction contained 11 bases not matched to a gene. There are 16 residues in the CDR3. Germline V lookup: CDR1 SGHRS, CDR2 YFSETQ. The CDR3 sequence: CASSLMGGAGYNEQFF. Written as DNA, the CDR3 is TGCGCCAGCAGCCTCATGGGAGGGGCAGGATACAATGAGCAGTTCTTC.

The chain has TRBV6-5 and TRBJ2-2; D call uncertain. Between the trimmed V and J ends, which lost 0 bases and 8 bases, there was a span of 7 bases. Germline CDR1 reads MNHEY; CDR2 reads SVGAGI. This CDR3 has 13 residues. The CDR3 protein is CASSYSIVGELFF. The CDR3 DNA sequence: TGTGCCAGCAGTTACTCGATAGTTGGGGAGCTGTTTTTT.

The chain recombines TRBV27 with TRBJ1-5; possibly TRBD1 for D (5 bases). This CDR3 has 16 amino acids. Germline CDR1 reads MNHEY; CDR2 reads SMNVEV (reference sequence). V lost 5 bases, J lost 1 base, and 15 bases lay in between. The CDR3 bases are TGTGCCAGCAGTCCAGGGACTTCCCGAAGCAATCAGCCCCAGCATTTT. Translation gives CASSPGTSRSNQPQHF.

The chain carries TRBV7-6 and TRBJ1-1; TRBD1 is a possible D gene (6 bases). Per the germline V gene, CDR1 is SGHVS and CDR2 is FNYEAQ. V was cut by 5 bases and J by 0 bases, with 13 bases left in between. The CDR3 contains 15 residues. The chain's CDR3 is CASSNTGLLNTEAFF. For the CDR3, the DNA is TGTGCCAGCAGCAATACAGGGTTGCTGAACACTGAAGCTTTCTTT.

The chain is built from TRBV27 and TRBJ1-2, with D possibly being TRBD1 (6 bases). Trimming removed 4 bases at V and 8 bases at J, with 14 bases between. Germline CDR1 and CDR2: MNHEY and SMNVEV (reference sequence). The CDR3 sequence is 13 residues long. CDR3 amino acids: CASSWGGPEGYTF. Here the CDR3 DNA reads TGTGCCAGCAGTTGGGGGGGGCCCGAGGGCTACACCTTC.